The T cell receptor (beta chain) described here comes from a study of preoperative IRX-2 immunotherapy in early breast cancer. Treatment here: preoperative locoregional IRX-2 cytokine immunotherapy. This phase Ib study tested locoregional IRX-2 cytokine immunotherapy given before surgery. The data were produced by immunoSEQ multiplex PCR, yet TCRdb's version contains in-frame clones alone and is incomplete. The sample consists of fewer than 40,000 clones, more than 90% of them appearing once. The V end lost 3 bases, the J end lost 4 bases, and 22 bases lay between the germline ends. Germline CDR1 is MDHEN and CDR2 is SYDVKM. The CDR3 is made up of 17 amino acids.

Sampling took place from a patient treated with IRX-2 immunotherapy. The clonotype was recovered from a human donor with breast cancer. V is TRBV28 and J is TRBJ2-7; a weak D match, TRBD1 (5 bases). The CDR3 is CASSFPTVPTGSYEQYF. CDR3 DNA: TGTGCCAGCAGTTTCCCGACAGTTCCAACCGGTTCGTACGAGCAGTACTTC. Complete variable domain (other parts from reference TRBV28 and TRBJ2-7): DVKVTQSSRYLVKRTGEKVFLECVQDMDHENMFWYRQDPGLGLRLIYFSYDVKMKEKGDIPEGYSVSREKKERFSLILESASTNQTSMYLCASSFPTVPTGSYEQYFGPGTRLTVT.